The T cell receptor beta chain described here comes from a study of cytomegalovirus exposure and HLA in healthy donors. Study as a whole: Of 300 to 500 genotyped donors, 75% to 90% grouped in the Caucasian-associated ancestry cluster. Study-level points and caveats: In a later analysis, common viral pathogens appeared linked to several of the most significant clusters.

This CDR3 has 19 residues. Trimming cost V 4 bases and J 0 bases; bases outside gene matches: 11. Germline V gene sequence: CDR1 KGHSH, CDR2 LQKENI. To note about this clone: The antigen is not known.

Primers included in the PCR were 60 Vbeta and 13 Jbeta primers. Generated by immunoSEQ multiplex PCR, the TCRdb table keeps only in-frame clones and is missing some. The repertoire holds tens of thousands of clones, 60% to 80% seen once, with about 6.2% in the top ten. Every donor was a healthy person donating bone marrow. This chain links TRBV18 with TRBJ1-6; TRBD1 agrees at 8 bases. Sequenced input: PBMCs. The sequence was collected from a woman aged 45-65 years in good health and CMV-seropositive. The CDR3 sequence is CASSRTGTGDFSYNSPLHF. For the CDR3, the DNA is TGTGCCAGCTCACGTACCGGGACAGGTGACTTCTCCTATAATTCACCCCTCCACTTT.